Following are 2 T cell receptor beta chains from one sample sequenced in a study of blood T cell repertoires in COVID-19. Measured with immunoSEQ multiplex PCR; TCRdb has only the in-frame clones, and not every one. The sample has about 400,000 clones; less than 90% are singletons. What was sequenced was peripheral blood. The receptors come from a woman aged 55 to 70 with COVID-19, enrolled during active disease.

This clone was seen a few times. The chain links TRBV2 to TRBJ2-3; tentative D call: TRBD1 (6 bases). The germline V gene encodes CDR1 SNHLY and CDR2 FYNNEI. Trimming cost V 3 bases and J 4 bases, with 8 bases left between them. The CDR3 runs to 13 residues. For the CDR3, the DNA is TGTGCCAGCAGTGACAGGGGAGCAGATACGCAGTATTTT. Translating it yields CASSDRGADTQYF.

The rearrangement joins TRBV6-1 to TRBJ1-2; D uncertain. The CDR3 is 16 amino acids. Germline CDR1 MNHNS, CDR2 SASEGT. Deletions cut 2 bases from V and 7 bases from J, with 20 bases between. The DNA for the CDR3 is TGTGCCAGCAGTGAATTCCCGATTGTCCGATCGGGTGGCTACACCTTC. It codes for CASSEFPIVRSGGYTF.